Listed below are T cell receptor beta chains from one sample, sequenced in a study of T cell responses to AZD1222 COVID-19 vaccine. Method: immunoSEQ multiplex PCR; TCRdb's copy keeps in-frame clones and lacks some. Of some 170,000 clones in the sample, 75% to 90% were seen once. The specimen was peripheral blood, collected 28 days after the second dose of the MenACWY control vaccine. The receptors stem from an adult who received the MenACWY meningococcal vaccine as a control. CDR3s include the opening cysteine and the closing phenylalanine or tryptophan. A D gene is named only where the DNA matches it firmly. Size values are once, few and many counts, or a class for expanded clones, and some rows have none.

V	size	J	D	DNA	CDR3
TRBV6-2/TRBV6-3	-	TRBJ2-2	-	TGTGCCAGCAGTTACGCCGGCGGGATTGGTACCGGGGAGCTGTTTTTT	CASSYAGGIGTGELFF
TRBV5-3	-	TRBJ1-6	-	TGTGCCAGAAGCTTGGCCAACAGGGCTTCACCCCTCCACTTT	CARSLANRASPLHF
TRBV19	-	TRBJ1-1	-	TGTGCCAGTAGTATAATTAGGGAAAACACTGAAGCTTTCTTT	CASSIIRENTEAFF
TRBV19	-	TRBJ2-1	-	TGTGCCAGTAGTATAGATCTGGGTCCGACGATATACAATGAGCAGTTCTTC	CASSIDLGPTIYNEQFF
TRBV5-1	few	TRBJ2-7	-	TGCGCCAGCAGCTTGGCGAGGTCTCCCTACGAGCAGTACTTC	CASSLARSPYEQYF
TRBV10-3	few	TRBJ2-7	-	TGTGCCATCAGTGAGTTTACAGGTAGCGAGCAGTACTTC	CAISEFTGSEQYF
TRBV30	-	TRBJ2-7	TRBD2	TGTGCCTGGAACCTAGCGGGAGCGATCTCCTACGAGCAGTACTTC	CAWNLAGAISYEQYF
TRBV19	-	TRBJ2-1	-	TGTGCCAGTAGACCCGGAATAAGAATGGATGAGCAGTTCTTC	CASRPGIRMDEQFF
TRBV3-1/TRBV3-2	-	TRBJ2-2	TRBD2	TGTGCCAGCAGCCCCCCCCCGGGTAGCGGGAGGGTCGGGGAGCTGTTTTTT	CASSPPPGSGRVGELFF
TRBV7-2	-	TRBJ1-2	-	TGTGCCAGCAGCCCCCAGTATGGCTACACCTTC	CASSPQYGYTF
TRBV28	-	TRBJ2-7	-	TGTGCCAGCAGTTTACCTAATCTTCCCTCCGAGCAGTACTTC	CASSLPNLPSEQYF
TRBV6-2/TRBV6-3	-	TRBJ2-5	TRBD1	TGTGCCAGCAGTTACCGACAGGGGAGAGAGACCCAGTACTTC	CASSYRQGRETQYF
TRBV19	-	TRBJ1-1	-	TGTGCCAGTAGTACTTACACAGAGAACACTGAAGCTTTCTTT	CASSTYTENTEAFF
TRBV19	few	TRBJ2-7	TRBD2	TGTGCCAGTAGTATTTGGGCTAGCGGGAGCTACGAGCAGTACTTC	CASSIWASGSYEQYF
TRBV27	-	TRBJ1-5	-	TGTGCCAGCAGTTCAAACAGATGGTATCAGCCCCAGCATTTT	CASSSNRWYQPQHF
TRBV6-5	-	TRBJ1-2	-	TGTGCCAGCAGGTACAGGGAGTATGGCTACACCTTC	CASRYREYGYTF
TRBV11-2	-	TRBJ2-1	TRBD1	TGTGCCAGCAGCTCGACAGGGACGTACGGGTACAATGAGCAGTTCTTC	CASSSTGTYGYNEQFF
TRBV5-1	-	TRBJ2-5	-	TGCGCCAGCAGCCTCCAGGGGGCGGGAGTTCCCCAAGAGACCCAGTACTTC	CASSLQGAGVPQETQYF
TRBV2	-	TRBJ1-3	-	TGTGCCAGCGGAAAGGACACAAACTCTGGAAACACCATATATTTT	CASGKDTNSGNTIYF
TRBV28	-	TRBJ2-5	-	TGTGCCAGCAGGCCCCAGGGAGGAGAGACCCAGTACTTC	CASRPQGGETQYF
TRBV19	-	TRBJ2-1	TRBD2	TGTGCCAGTAGCGGATCCAAGGGACTAGCGGGAGATAGAAATGAGCAGTTCTTC	CASSGSKGLAGDRNEQFF
TRBV6-5	-	TRBJ1-2	TRBD1	TGTGCCAGCAGTTATTCCGACAGGGCTTATGGCTACACCTTC	CASSYSDRAYGYTF
TRBV6-2/TRBV6-3	-	TRBJ2-1	-	TGTGCCAGCAGTTCTCTCGACAATGAGCAGTTCTTC	CASSSLDNEQFF
TRBV2	-	TRBJ1-6	TRBD1	TGTGCCAGCAGTGAAGAGGTAGGGGACAGGATAAATTCACCCCTCCACTTT	CASSEEVGDRINSPLHF
TRBV4-3	-	TRBJ1-2	-	TGCGCCAGCAGCCAAGGGATGAGGGGCAGCTATGGCTACACCTTC	CASSQGMRGSYGYTF
TRBV24-1	-	TRBJ2-1	-	TGTGCCACCAGTGATTTGCGGGGGAGCTCCTACAATGAGCAGTTCTTC	CATSDLRGSSYNEQFF
TRBV11-3	-	TRBJ2-7	TRBD1	TGTGCCAGCAGCTTATCTGGGACAGGTTCCTACGAGCAGTACTTC	CASSLSGTGSYEQYF
TRBV7-2	-	TRBJ2-7	TRBD1	TGTGCCAGCAGCCCAGGACAGGGGGCGGTTTTCTTC	CASSPGQGAVFF
TRBV12-3/TRBV12-4	-	TRBJ1-2	-	TGTGCCAGCAGTTTGAGGCGCGACTATGGCTACACCTTC	CASSLRRDYGYTF
TRBV5-1	once	TRBJ2-6	-	TGCGCCAGCAGCTTGGGGCGGGCCCTCTCTGGGGCCAACGTCCTGACTTTC	CASSLGRALSGANVLTF
TRBV5-1	-	TRBJ2-6	-	TGCGCCAGCAGCACCAGGATAGCAGGGGCCAACGTCCTGACTTTC	CASSTRIAGANVLTF
TRBV28	-	TRBJ1-1	-	TGTGCCAGCAGTCGTAGGTTAAACACTGAAGCTTTCTTT	CASSRRLNTEAFF
TRBV14	-	TRBJ2-5	TRBD2	TGTGCCAGCAGCCCTGGGGCGGGAGGCCCAGAGACCCAGTACTTC	CASSPGAGGPETQYF
TRBV5-1	few	TRBJ1-3	TRBD1	TGCGCCAGCAGCTTGTCTTGGGGACAGAGCTCTGGAAACACCATATATTTT	CASSLSWGQSSGNTIYF
TRBV18	-	TRBJ1-2	TRBD1	TGTGCCAGCTCACCACCGGTCGACAGGGCCTATGGCTACACCTTC	CASSPPVDRAYGYTF
TRBV7-8	-	TRBJ1-3	-	TGTGCCAGCAGCTACAACGACGCGCTTGGGACACCTGGAAACACCATATATTTT	CASSYNDALGTPGNTIYF
TRBV2	-	TRBJ1-4	TRBD1	TGTGCCAGCAACTCGGGACAGCCCAATGAAAAACTGTTTTTT	CASNSGQPNEKLFF
TRBV28	-	TRBJ2-3	TRBD1	TGTGCCAGCAGCCTACAGGGGCTCGCAGATACGCAGTATTTT	CASSLQGLADTQYF
TRBV28	-	TRBJ1-1	TRBD1	TGTGCCAGCAGCCTCGGACAGGGGAGGTGGGAAGCTTTCTTT	CASSLGQGRWEAFF
TRBV6-5	-	TRBJ1-2	-	TGTGCCAGCGGGTCACGGCTCCCGGGGGGCTACACCTTC	CASGSRLPGGYTF
TRBV11-2	-	TRBJ2-5	TRBD2	TGTGCCAGCAGCTTAGGAGGGCTAGCGGGAGGCCGGCCGTGGGAGACCCAGTACTTC	CASSLGGLAGGRPWETQYF
TRBV15	-	TRBJ2-2	-	TGTGCCACCAGCAGAGATCTTGGTCGTGTGAGGTCCGGGGAGCTGTTTTTT	CATSRDLGRVRSGELFF